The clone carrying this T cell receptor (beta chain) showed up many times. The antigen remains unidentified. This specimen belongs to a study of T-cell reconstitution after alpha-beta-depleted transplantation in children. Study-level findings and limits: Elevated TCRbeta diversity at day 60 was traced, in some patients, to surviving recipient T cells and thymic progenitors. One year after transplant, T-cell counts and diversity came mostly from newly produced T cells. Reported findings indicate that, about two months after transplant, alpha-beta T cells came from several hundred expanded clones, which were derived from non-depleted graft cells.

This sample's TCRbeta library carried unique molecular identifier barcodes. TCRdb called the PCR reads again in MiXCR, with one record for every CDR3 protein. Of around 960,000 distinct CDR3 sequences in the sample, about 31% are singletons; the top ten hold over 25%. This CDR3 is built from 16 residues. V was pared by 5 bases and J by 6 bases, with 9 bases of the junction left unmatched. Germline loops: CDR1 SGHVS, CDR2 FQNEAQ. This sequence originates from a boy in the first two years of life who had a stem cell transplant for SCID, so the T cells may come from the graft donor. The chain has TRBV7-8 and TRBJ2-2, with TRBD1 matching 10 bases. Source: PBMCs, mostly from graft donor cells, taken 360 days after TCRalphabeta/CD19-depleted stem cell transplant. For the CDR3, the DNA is TGTGCCAGCAGCCCCCCGGGGACAGGGGCATCCGGGGAGCTGTTTTTT. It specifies CASSPPGTGASGELFF.